This T cell receptor beta chain was retrieved from a study of shared clonotypes between healthy human individuals. The study, taken as a whole, reports: Sharing of clonotypes among donors was expected to vary with sequencing depth. Researchers sampled blood only, noting tissue repertoires likely differ. A reduction in generation probabilities was seen for non-shared clonotypes relative to those shared by all four donors. Among several donors, approximately 4.6% of naive CD4 clonotypes were found in common.

The germline gives CDR1 MDHEN, CDR2 SYDVKM. V was trimmed by 5 bases and J by 1 base, leaving 3 bases between them. The CDR3 is 11 amino acids. TCRdb's table, derived via immunoSEQ multiplex PCR, lists solely in-frame clones and lacks some. The sample has about 600,000 clones, about 98% seen once. With respect to this clone: Antigen unknown.

Naivety among CD8 cells was defined by CD45RO negativity and positive CCR7 selection, thereby excluding terminally differentiated effector memory CD45RA+ cells. The sample comprised naive CD8+ T cells sorted from blood. This chain connects TRBV28 to TRBJ2-7; unclear D gene. The receptor comes from a man aged 30 to 39 in good health. Here the CDR3 DNA reads TGTGCCAGCAGTCAATCCTACGAGCAGTACTTC. Translation gives CASSQSYEQYF.